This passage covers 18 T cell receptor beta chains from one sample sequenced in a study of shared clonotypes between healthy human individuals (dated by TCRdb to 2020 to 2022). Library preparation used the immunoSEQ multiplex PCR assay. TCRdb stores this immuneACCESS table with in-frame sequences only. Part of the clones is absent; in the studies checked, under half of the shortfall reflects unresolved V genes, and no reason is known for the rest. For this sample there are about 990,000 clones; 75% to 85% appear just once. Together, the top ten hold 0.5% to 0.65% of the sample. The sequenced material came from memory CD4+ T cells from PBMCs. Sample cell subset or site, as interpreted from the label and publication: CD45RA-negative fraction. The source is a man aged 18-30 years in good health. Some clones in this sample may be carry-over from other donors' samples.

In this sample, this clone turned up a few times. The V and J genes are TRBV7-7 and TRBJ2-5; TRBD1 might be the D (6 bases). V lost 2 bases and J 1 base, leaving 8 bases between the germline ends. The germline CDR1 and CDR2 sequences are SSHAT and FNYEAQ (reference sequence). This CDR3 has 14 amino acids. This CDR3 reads CASSLQGLQETQYF. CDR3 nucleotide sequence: TGTGCCAGCAGCTTACAGGGGCTCCAAGAGACCCAGTACTTC.

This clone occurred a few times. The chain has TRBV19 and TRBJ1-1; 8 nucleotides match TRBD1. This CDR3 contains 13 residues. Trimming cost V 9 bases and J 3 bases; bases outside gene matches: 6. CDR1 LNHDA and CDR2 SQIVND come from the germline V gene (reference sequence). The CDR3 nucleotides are TGTGCCAGCCTTGACAGGGGCCACACTGAAGCTTTCTTT. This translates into CASLDRGHTEAFF.

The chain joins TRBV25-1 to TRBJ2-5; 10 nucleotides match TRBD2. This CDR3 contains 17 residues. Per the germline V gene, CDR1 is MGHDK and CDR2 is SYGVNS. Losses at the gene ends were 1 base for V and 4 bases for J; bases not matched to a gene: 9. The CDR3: CASSEWGAGGPRETQYF. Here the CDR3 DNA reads TGTGCCAGCAGTGAATGGGGAGCGGGAGGGCCGAGAGAGACCCAGTACTTC.

The CDR3: CASRLGQFNEQFF. The CDR3 DNA follows: TGTGCCAGCAGACTGGGACAGTTCAATGAGCAGTTCTTC. The V gene is TRBV6-6, the J gene TRBJ2-1, with 7 nucleotides matching TRBD1. The V segment lost 6 bases and the J segment 6 bases; nucleotides outside the gene matches: 5. This CDR3 is built from 13 residues. Germline V gene data show CDR1 as MNHNY and CDR2 as SVGAGI (reference sequence).

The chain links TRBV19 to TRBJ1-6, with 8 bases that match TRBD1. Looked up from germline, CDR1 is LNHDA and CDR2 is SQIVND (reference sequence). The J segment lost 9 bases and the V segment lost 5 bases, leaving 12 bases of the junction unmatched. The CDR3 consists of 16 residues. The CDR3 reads CASSLEPGQVTSPLHF. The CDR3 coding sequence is TGTGCCAGTAGTCTGGAACCGGGACAGGTTACTTCACCCCTCCACTTT.

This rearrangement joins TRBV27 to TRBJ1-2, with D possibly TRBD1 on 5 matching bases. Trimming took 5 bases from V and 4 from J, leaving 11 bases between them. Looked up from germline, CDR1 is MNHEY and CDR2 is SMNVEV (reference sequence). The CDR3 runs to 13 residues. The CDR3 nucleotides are TGTGCCAGCAGTCGGGGGGGGACCTATGGCTACACCTTC. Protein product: CASSRGGTYGYTF.

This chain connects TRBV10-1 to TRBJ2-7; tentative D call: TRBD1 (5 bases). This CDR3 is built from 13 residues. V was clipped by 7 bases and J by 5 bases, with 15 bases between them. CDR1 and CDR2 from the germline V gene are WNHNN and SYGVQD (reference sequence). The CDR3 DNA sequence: TGCGCCAGCAAAAGTCAGGGATTTAACGAGCAGTACTTC. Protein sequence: CASKSQGFNEQYF.

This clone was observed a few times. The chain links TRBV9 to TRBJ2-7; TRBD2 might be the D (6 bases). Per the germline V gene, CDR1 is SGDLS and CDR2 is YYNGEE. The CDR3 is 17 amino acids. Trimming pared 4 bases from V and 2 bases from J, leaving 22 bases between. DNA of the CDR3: TGTGCCAGCAGCTCTGGGGACTCCGACTCTACTACCTACGAGCAGTACTTC. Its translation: CASSSGDSDSTTYEQYF.

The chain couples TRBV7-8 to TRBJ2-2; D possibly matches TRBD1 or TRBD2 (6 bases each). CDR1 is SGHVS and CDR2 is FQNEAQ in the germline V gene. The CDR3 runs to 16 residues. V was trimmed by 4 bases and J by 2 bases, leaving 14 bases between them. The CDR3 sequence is CASSSWGAPNTGELFF. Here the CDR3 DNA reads TGTGCCAGCAGCTCCTGGGGGGCGCCAAACACCGGGGAGCTGTTTTTT.

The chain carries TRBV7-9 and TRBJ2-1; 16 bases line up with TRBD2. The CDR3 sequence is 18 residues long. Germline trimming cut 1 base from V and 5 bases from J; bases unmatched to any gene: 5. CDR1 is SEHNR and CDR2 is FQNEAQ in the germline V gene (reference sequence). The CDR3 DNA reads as TGTGCCAGCAGCTTAGTGGGACTAGCGGGAGGGCCACACAATGAGCAGTTCTTC. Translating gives CASSLVGLAGGPHNEQFF.

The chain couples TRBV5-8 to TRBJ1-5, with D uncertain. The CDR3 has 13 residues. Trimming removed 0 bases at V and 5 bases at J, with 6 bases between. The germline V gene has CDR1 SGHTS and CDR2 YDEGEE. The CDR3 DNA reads TGTGCCAGCAGCTTGGCTAGAGATCAGCCCCAGCATTTT. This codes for CASSLARDQPQHF.

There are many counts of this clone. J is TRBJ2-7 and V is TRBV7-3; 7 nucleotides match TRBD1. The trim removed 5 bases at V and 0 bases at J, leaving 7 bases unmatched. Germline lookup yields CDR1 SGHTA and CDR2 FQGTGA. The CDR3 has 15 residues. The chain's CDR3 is CASSPGQVASYEQYF. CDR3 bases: TGTGCCAGCAGCCCAGGACAGGTCGCCTCCTACGAGCAGTACTTC.

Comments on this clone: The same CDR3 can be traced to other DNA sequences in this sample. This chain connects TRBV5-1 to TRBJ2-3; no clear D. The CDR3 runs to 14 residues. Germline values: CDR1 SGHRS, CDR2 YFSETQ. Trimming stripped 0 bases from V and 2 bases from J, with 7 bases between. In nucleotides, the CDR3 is TGCGCCAGCAGCTTGGCTCCCGACACAGATACGCAGTATTTT. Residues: CASSLAPDTDTQYF.

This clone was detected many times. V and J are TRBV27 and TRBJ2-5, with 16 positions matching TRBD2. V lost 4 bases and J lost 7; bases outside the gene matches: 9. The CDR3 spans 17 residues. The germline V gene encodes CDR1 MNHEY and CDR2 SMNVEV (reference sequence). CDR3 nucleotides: TGTGCCAGCAGTTCCATACCGGGACTAGCGGGAGGGCCGACCCAGTACTTC. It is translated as CASSSIPGLAGGPTQYF.

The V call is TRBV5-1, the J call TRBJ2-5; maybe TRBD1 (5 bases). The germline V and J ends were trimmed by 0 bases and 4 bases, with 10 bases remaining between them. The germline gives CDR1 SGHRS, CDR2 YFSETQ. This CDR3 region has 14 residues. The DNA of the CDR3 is TGCGCCAGCAGCTTGGCACAGGCGGCAGAGACCCAGTACTTC. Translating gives CASSLAQAAETQYF.

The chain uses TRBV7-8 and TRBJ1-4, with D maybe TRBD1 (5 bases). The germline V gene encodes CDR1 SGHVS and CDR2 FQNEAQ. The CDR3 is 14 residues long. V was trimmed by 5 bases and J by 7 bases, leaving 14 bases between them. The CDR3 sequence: CASSADSFPEKLFF. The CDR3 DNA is TGTGCCAGCAGCGCCGACAGTTTCCCTGAAAAACTGTTTTTT.

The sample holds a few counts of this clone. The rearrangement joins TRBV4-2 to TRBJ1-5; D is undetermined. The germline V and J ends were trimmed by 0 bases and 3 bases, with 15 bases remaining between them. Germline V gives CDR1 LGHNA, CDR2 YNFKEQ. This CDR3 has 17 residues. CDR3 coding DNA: TGTGCCAGCAGCCAAGATTATACCTCGGTGGCCAATCAGCCCCAGCATTTT. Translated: CASSQDYTSVANQPQHF.

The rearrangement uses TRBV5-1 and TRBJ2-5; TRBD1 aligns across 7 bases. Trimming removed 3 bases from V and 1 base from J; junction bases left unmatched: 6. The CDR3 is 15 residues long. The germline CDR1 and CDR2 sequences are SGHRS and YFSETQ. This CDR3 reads CASSSTTGVQETQYF. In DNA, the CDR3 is TGCGCCAGCAGCTCTACTACAGGGGTCCAAGAGACCCAGTACTTC.